In this sample, the clone carrying this TCR beta chain is medium-sized. Antigen specificity is unknown. The sample comes from a study of T and B cells in COVID-19 patients. For the study at large: Active-infection patients were older, median roughly 73 years, than recovered patients, median approximately 36 years.

Study-wide results and limits: No sequencing was yet done of CD4+, regulatory or CD8+ subsets, or of SARS-CoV-2-responsive or tetramer+ sorted cells. Active COVID-19 showed highly clonal TRB repertoires; recovery showed diversity and richness above healthy donors. In COVID-19 patients, T cell receptor beta variable and joining gene use was reportedly strongly skewed.

TRB was amplified from around 250-500 ng of blood genomic DNA. Multiplex PCR with BIOMED2 TRB-A/B primer pools amplified TRB rearrangements. TCRdb analysed the multiplex PCR reads with MiXCR anew, one entry per CDR3 protein. In the table there are roughly 1,200 distinct CDR3 sequences, 25% to 30% of which are singletons. This CDR3 is built from 17 residues. V shed 0 bases, J shed 6 bases, and the junction held 11 bases outside the gene matches. The V gene's germline CDR1 is MRHNA and CDR2 SNTAGT. The sequence derives from a human donor with active COVID-19. The rearrangement links TRBV6-4 to TRBJ2-1; 7 positions agree with TRBD2. Sequenced material: blood. The CDR3 DNA sequence: TGTGCCAGCAGTGACTCAGGCAGCGGGACTCCCGCCAATGAGCAGTTCTTC. Protein: CASSDSGSGTPANEQFF.